Sequencing of this TCR beta chain was carried out in a study of shared clonotypes between healthy human individuals. Overall study results and limits: Having only a few donors restricted how much genetic and exposure-history diversity was captured.

All participating donors were Caucasian adults from Nashville, Tennessee. CDR1 is SQVTM and CDR2 is ANQGSEA in the germline V gene. This CDR3 has 17 residues. Trimming pared 4 bases from V and 1 base from J, leaving 17 bases between. As to this clone: Its matching antigen is unknown.

Replicate sorted-subset PCRs were loaded with around 0.2 ug DNA, 30,000 or so T cell genomes. Repertoires were generated with immunoSEQ multiplex PCR, while TCRdb's copy carries only in-frame clones and drops some. The sample holds a few million clones, just over 90% seen once. The J gene is TRBJ2-6, the V gene TRBV29-1, with a weak D call TRBD1 (6 bases). Specimen: naive CD4+ T cells from PBMCs. Documented subset: CD45RA+ positively selected. The clonotype comes from a man between 18 and 29 years old in good health. Some clones in this sample may be carry-over from other donors' samples. CDR3 loop: CSVVLQGWRSGANVLTF. In DNA, the CDR3 is TGCAGCGTTGTACTTCAGGGGTGGAGGTCTGGGGCCAACGTCCTGACTTTC.